These 25 T cell receptor beta chains originate from one sample sequenced in a study of sequential checkpoint blockade in melanoma. Described treatment: randomized to nivolumab then ipilimumab (arm A) or the reverse (arm B). Profiling relied on immunoSEQ multiplex PCR, and the TCRdb table lists in-frame clones only, not all of them. Seen here are approximately 1,200 clones, roughly 20% observed once, and the top ten hold approximately 19%. This material consisted of tumor tissue (inferred from file names), taken from a patient given nivolumab and ipilimumab in sequence. The origin of the receptors is a human donor with melanoma.

The table lists this clone with a few counts. The chain links TRBV15 to TRBJ2-5; 8 bases line up with TRBD2. The trim removed 2 bases at V and 2 bases at J, leaving 4 bases unmatched. This CDR3 spans 15 amino acids. CDR1 and CDR2 from the germline V gene are LNHNV and YYDKDF (reference sequence). The CDR3 here is CATSRNSGDQETQYF. As DNA, the CDR3 is TGTGCCACCAGCAGAAATAGCGGGGATCAAGAGACCCAGTACTTC.

This clone is labeled as large. The chain is built from TRBV9 and TRBJ2-7; tentatively, D is TRBD2 (6 bases). The germline V gene encodes CDR1 SGDLS and CDR2 YYNGEE. The V gene lost 4 bases and the J gene lost 3 bases, with 20 bases spanning the gap. There are 16 residues in the CDR3. CDR3 nucleotide sequence: TGTGCCAGCAGCCCGGGGGAGGCGCGGGGAAACTACGAGCAGTACTTC. It encodes CASSPGEARGNYEQYF.

The chain combines TRBV5-1 with TRBJ2-7, with TRBD2 as a possible D gene (5 bases). Germline assignment: CDR1 SGHRS and CDR2 YFSETQ. The V and J ends lost 0 bases and 3 bases respectively, with 16 bases between them. The CDR3 length is 16 residues. The CDR3 protein is CASSLGTGITSYEQYF. CDR3 bases: TGCGCCAGCAGCTTGGGTACGGGAATAACCAGCTACGAGCAGTACTTC. Using reference TRBV5-1 and TRBJ2-7 for the parts outside the CDR3, the full variable domain is KAGVTQTPRYLIKTRGQQVTLSCSPISGHRSVSWYQQTPGQGLQFLFEYFSETQRNKGNFPGRFSGRQFSNSRSEMNVSTLELGDSALYLCASSLGTGITSYEQYFGPGTRLTVT.

This clone qualifies as medium-sized. The V gene is TRBV11-3, the J gene TRBJ2-2; the match to TRBD2 covers 7 bases. The CDR3 spans 16 residues. The germline V gene encodes CDR1 SGHNT and CDR2 YENEEA. The trim removed 3 bases at V and 2 bases at J, leaving 6 bases unmatched. CDR3 nucleotide sequence: TGTGCCAGCAGCTTTGAACTAGCGAGCAACACCGGGGAGCTGTTTTTT. Its protein is CASSFELASNTGELFF. The variable domain in full, completed from reference TRBV11-3 and TRBJ2-2, reads EAGVVQSPRYKIIEKKQPVAFWCNPISGHNTLYWYLQNLGQGPELLIRYENEEAVDDSQLPKDRFSAERLKGVDSTLKIQPAELGDSAVYLCASSFELASNTGELFFGEGSRLTVL.

This clone was observed a few times. J is TRBJ1-3 and V is TRBV6-8; D remains unclear. CDR3 length: 12 residues. V lost 6 bases, J lost 1 base, and 4 bases lay in between. The germline V gene encodes CDR1 MNHGY and CDR2 SAAAGT. Here the CDR3 DNA reads TGTGCCAGCAGGGGGTCTGGAAACACCATATATTTT. It codes for CASRGSGNTIYF.

This rearrangement joins TRBV9 to TRBJ1-3, with 7 nucleotides matching TRBD1. The V gene's germline CDR1 is SGDLS and CDR2 YYNGEE. The junction had 3 bases not matched to a gene; V was cut back by 3 bases and J by 3 bases. The CDR3 spans 14 residues. The CDR3 region has the DNA TGTGCCAGCAGCGATCAGGGGGATGGAAACACCATATATTTT. This sequence encodes CASSDQGDGNTIYF.

The chain joins TRBV6-8 to TRBJ1-1; D possibly corresponds to TRBD1 (5 bases). Germline loops: CDR1 MNHGY, CDR2 SAAAGT. V gave up 6 bases and J gave up 5 bases, with 13 bases separating them. CDR3 length: 13 residues. This chain's CDR3 is CASRGSGVTEAFF. CDR3 nucleotides: TGTGCCAGCAGGGGATCGGGGGTTACTGAAGCTTTCTTT.

The genes are TRBV28 and TRBJ2-2; TRBD1 aligns across 9 bases. The CDR3 loop spans 15 amino acids. The germline V gene has CDR1 MDHEN and CDR2 SYDVKM. Losses at the gene ends were 3 bases for V and 8 bases for J; bases not matched to a gene: 7. DNA of the CDR3: TGTGCCAGCAGTTTCGACAGGGGGAGCCCAGGGGAGCTGTTTTTT. This encodes CASSFDRGSPGELFF. Filled out from reference TRBV28 and TRBJ2-2, the complete variable domain reads DVKVTQSSRYLVKRTGEKVFLECVQDMDHENMFWYRQDPGLGLRLIYFSYDVKMKEKGDIPEGYSVSREKKERFSLILESASTNQTSMYLCASSFDRGSPGELFFGEGSRLTVL.

By sample fraction, this clone is medium-sized. The CDR3 bases are TGTGCCAGCAGTTTAGCGGGGGGGCACACAGATACGCAGTATTTT. Protein product: CASSLAGGHTDTQYF. The genes are TRBV28 and TRBJ2-3; the match to TRBD2 covers 9 bases. Germline V lookup: CDR1 MDHEN, CDR2 SYDVKM. This CDR3 is 15 amino acids long. The V and J ends lost 2 bases and 2 bases, in that order; junction bases with no gene match: 2.

The rearrangement uses TRBV19 and TRBJ1-1; D is possibly TRBD1 (5 bases). The V gene lost 2 bases and the J gene lost 1 base, with 5 bases spanning the gap. This CDR3 has 13 amino acids. Per germline, CDR1 LNHDA and CDR2 SQIVND (reference sequence). The DNA of the CDR3 is TGTGCCAGTAGTATACAGGGGAACACTGAAGCTTTCTTT. It is translated as CASSIQGNTEAFF. Combining the CDR3 with reference TRBV19 and TRBJ1-1 gives the whole variable domain DGGITQSPKYLFRKEGQNVTLSCEQNLNHDAMYWYRQDPGQGLRLIYYSQIVNDFQKGDIAEGYSVSREKKESFPLTVTSAQKNPTAFYLCASSIQGNTEAFFGQGTRLTVV.

The chain is built from TRBV4-1 and TRBJ1-5, with TRBD1 matching 8 bases. The CDR3 covers 14 residues. The V and J ends lost 1 base and 9 bases, in that order; junction bases with no gene match: 5. Germline CDR1 MGHRA, CDR2 YSYEKL. CDR3 protein: CASSQGQGRRPQHF. The DNA of the CDR3 is TGCGCCAGCAGCCAAGGACAGGGGCGACGGCCCCAGCATTTT.

By share, this clone ranks as medium-sized. The chain joins TRBV7-2 to TRBJ1-1; TRBD1 might be the D (5 bases). V gave up 2 bases and J gave up 6 bases, with 10 bases separating them. Germline CDR1 is SGHTA and CDR2 is FQGNSA. The CDR3 is 13 residues long. CDR3 sequence reads: CASSLQGLPEAFF. The CDR3, as DNA: TGTGCCAGCAGCTTACAGGGTTTGCCTGAAGCTTTCTTT.

The sample holds many counts of this clone. V and J are TRBV11-3 and TRBJ2-4, with 10 bases identical to TRBD2. The trim removed 5 bases at V and 5 bases at J, leaving 6 bases unmatched. The germline V gene has CDR1 SGHNT and CDR2 YENEEA. The CDR3 extends over 15 amino acids. CDR3 sequence reads: CASSRSGRGQNIQYF. In DNA, the CDR3 is TGTGCCAGCAGCAGGAGCGGGAGGGGACAAAACATTCAGTACTTC.

Only a few counts were recorded for this clone. The V gene is TRBV30, the J gene TRBJ1-1; D gene uncertain. CDR1 and CDR2 (germline): GTSNPN, SVGIG (reference sequence). The V end was cut by 2 bases, the J end by 1 base, with 8 bases between. CDR3 length equals 13 residues. The CDR3, as DNA: TGTGCCTGGAGTCGAGCAGGGAACACTGAAGCTTTCTTT. Encoded protein: CAWSRAGNTEAFF.

This clone is judged medium-sized. The J gene is TRBJ1-2, the V gene TRBV11-3; perhaps TRBD1 as D (5 bases). Germline CDR1 SGHNT, CDR2 YENEEA. The CDR3 has 15 amino acids. V was trimmed by 5 bases and J by 5 bases, leaving 18 bases between them. CDR3 sequence reads: CASSREQDPYYGYTF. The CDR3, as DNA: TGTGCCAGCAGCCGAGAACAGGATCCCTATTATGGCTACACCTTC. The whole variable domain, filled in from reference TRBV11-3 and TRBJ1-2, reads EAGVVQSPRYKIIEKKQPVAFWCNPISGHNTLYWYLQNLGQGPELLIRYENEEAVDDSQLPKDRFSAERLKGVDSTLKIQPAELGDSAVYLCASSREQDPYYGYTFGSGTRLTVV.

This clone is labeled medium-sized. The chain couples TRBV11-3 to TRBJ2-2; the match to TRBD1 covers 9 bases. The germline V gene has CDR1 SGHNT and CDR2 YENEEA. This CDR3 is built from 17 residues. The V gene end was trimmed by 6 bases and the J gene end by 6 bases; junction bases not matched to a gene: 14. CDR3 amino acids: CASRDLGGQGDAGELFF. CDR3 coding DNA: TGTGCCAGCAGGGATCTCGGGGGACAGGGAGACGCCGGGGAGCTGTTTTTT. The variable domain in full, completed from reference TRBV11-3 and TRBJ2-2, reads EAGVVQSPRYKIIEKKQPVAFWCNPISGHNTLYWYLQNLGQGPELLIRYENEEAVDDSQLPKDRFSAERLKGVDSTLKIQPAELGDSAVYLCASRDLGGQGDAGELFFGEGSRLTVL.

The chain has TRBV6-8 and TRBJ1-2; TRBD1 is a possible D gene (5 bases). Trimming pared 2 bases from V and 7 bases from J, leaving 11 bases between. The CDR3 is 13 residues long. CDR1 is MNHGY, CDR2 SAAAGT, per germline. CDR3: CASSYEGEGGYTF. CDR3 DNA sequence: TGTGCCAGCAGTTACGAAGGGGAGGGTGGCTACACCTTC.

This clone was counted once. V usage is TRBV18 and J usage is TRBJ1-1, with 10 nucleotides matching TRBD1. This CDR3 is 16 amino acids long. Germline CDR1 is KGHSH and CDR2 is LQKENI. After removal of 4 bases from V and 5 bases from J, the junction contained 10 bases not matched to a gene. In nucleotides, the CDR3 is TGTGCCAGCTCACTTACCGGGACAGGGGAATTTACTGAAGCTTTCTTT. This translates into CASSLTGTGEFTEAFF. Based on the CDR3 plus reference TRBV18 and TRBJ1-1, the full variable domain is NAGVMQNPRHLVRRRGQEARLRCSPMKGHSHVYWYRQLPEEGLKFMVYLQKENIIDESGMPKERFSAEFPKEGPSILRIQQVVRGDSAAYFCASSLTGTGEFTEAFFGQGTRLTVV.

The chain links TRBV6-8 to TRBJ2-2; TRBD1 is a possible D gene (5 bases). V lost 7 bases and J 1 base, leaving 10 bases between the germline ends. This CDR3 region has 14 residues. Germline lookup yields CDR1 MNHGY and CDR2 SAAAGT. The CDR3 nucleotides read TGTGCCAGCATTGTAACAGGGAACACCGGGGAGCTGTTTTTT. Protein: CASIVTGNTGELFF.

This clone was picked up a small number of times. The CDR3 here is CASSPWTGIQETQYF. CDR3 coding DNA: TGTGCCAGCTCACCATGGACAGGAATTCAAGAGACCCAGTACTTC. The V gene is TRBV18, the J gene TRBJ2-5; 7 bases agree with TRBD1. This CDR3 comprises 15 residues. The V gene's germline CDR1 is KGHSH and CDR2 LQKENI. The J segment lost 2 bases and the V segment lost 2 bases, leaving 5 bases of the junction unmatched.

This clone appeared a few times. The chain recombines TRBV6-8 with TRBJ1-5; the match to TRBD1 covers 7 bases. With V trimmed by 6 bases and J by 2 bases, 19 bases remained unmatched. The V gene's germline CDR1 is MNHGY and CDR2 SAAAGT. The CDR3 loop spans 19 amino acids. DNA of the CDR3: TGTGCCAGCAGAAATAGGACAGGCCTTAAAAATATTGGCAATCAGCCCCAGCATTTT. Translation: CASRNRTGLKNIGNQPQHF.

V gene TRBV19 combines with J gene TRBJ1-5, with a weak D call TRBD1 (5 bases). The V gene's germline CDR1 is LNHDA and CDR2 SQIVND (reference sequence). The CDR3 loop spans 15 amino acids. V lost 4 bases and J 4 bases, leaving 14 bases between the germline ends. CDR3 loop: CASSTPWGGNQPQHF. The DNA for the CDR3 is TGTGCCAGTAGTACCCCTTGGGGGGGGAATCAGCCCCAGCATTTT.

This chain joins TRBV12-5 and TRBJ1-1, with 11 bases fitting TRBD1. CDR1 and CDR2 (germline): LGHNT, FRNRAP. This CDR3 is 18 amino acids long. V dropped 2 bases and J dropped 3; count of bases not matched to a gene: 11. The CDR3 DNA reads as TGTGCTAGTGGTTTGAGCACTTCAATGGGACAGGGGGACACTGAAGCTTTCTTT. This codes for CASGLSTSMGQGDTEAFF.

The chain combines TRBV5-1 with TRBJ1-5, with D possibly being TRBD1 (6 bases). The CDR3 runs to 15 residues. The germline V and J ends were trimmed by 5 bases and 1 base, with 13 bases remaining between them. The germline V gene has CDR1 SGHRS and CDR2 YFSETQ. DNA for the CDR3: TGCGCCAGCAGGGTCGATGGACAGAGCAATCAGCCCCAGCATTTT. Its protein product is CASRVDGQSNQPQHF.

V gene TRBV18 combines with J gene TRBJ2-7; TRBD1 agrees at 9 bases. V gave up 5 bases and J gave up 4 bases; unmatched junction bases: 6. Per germline, CDR1 KGHSH and CDR2 LQKENI. The CDR3 runs to 14 residues. DNA of the CDR3: TGTGCCAGCTCATCTGGGACAGGGAAATACGAGCAGTACTTC. It translates to CASSSGTGKYEQYF.